Listed below are T cell receptor beta chains from one sample, sequenced in a study of cytomegalovirus exposure and HLA in healthy donors. Method: immunoSEQ multiplex PCR; TCRdb's copy keeps in-frame clones and lacks some. The data hold 200,000 or so clones, with about 79% observed a single time. Sequencing was done on a sample of PBMCs. All receptors come from a woman aged 25 to 39 in good health and CMV-seropositive. Both conserved end residues are part of each CDR3. D genes are given only for firm matches. Clone size is given for some rows only: seen once, a few or many times, or a class if the clone is expanded.

TRBJ2-5	TRBV20-1	few	TRBD1	TGCAGTGCTGGACAGGGAGAGACCCAGTACTTC	CSAGQGETQYF
TRBJ2-3	TRBV10-3	-	-	TGTGCCATCAGTGGGGAGGATAGTTCTAGCACAGATACGCAGTATTTT	CAISGEDSSSTDTQYF
TRBJ2-3	TRBV28	-	TRBD2	TGTGCCAGTAACCCCTGGGGAGGGGACACAGATACGCAGTATTTT	CASNPWGGDTDTQYF
TRBJ1-5	TRBV27	-	TRBD1	TGTGCCAGTCGACAGGGCTACCAGCCCCAGCATTTT	CASRQGYQPQHF
TRBJ2-7	TRBV6-6	-	-	TGTGCCAGCAGTTACGGGGGCGTGAACGAGCAGTACTTC	CASSYGGVNEQYF
TRBJ2-1	TRBV5-1	once	TRBD2	TGCGCCAGCAGGACTCCGGGACTAGCTACTGAGCAGTTCTTC	CASRTPGLATEQFF
TRBJ2-7	TRBV27	-	TRBD2	TGTGCCAGCGCTTTTTTGGCTAGCGGGAGACAAGATTACGAGCAGTACTTC	CASAFLASGRQDYEQYF
TRBJ2-7	TRBV7-2	-	-	TGTGCCAGCAGCACCTGGCCAACAGCAACCTACGAGCAGTACTTC	CASSTWPTATYEQYF
TRBJ2-1	TRBV28	-	TRBD1	TGTGCCAGCACCCTAGGGACAGGTAGAAACAATGAGCAGTTCTTC	CASTLGTGRNNEQFF
TRBJ2-7	TRBV28	-	TRBD2	TGTGCCAGCAGTTTTTTGGCGGGAGCAAGGAACGAGCAGTACTTC	CASSFLAGARNEQYF
TRBJ1-5	TRBV2	-	TRBD1	TGTGCCAGTAACAGGGGGCAAGGCCAGCCCCAGCATTTT	CASNRGQGQPQHF
TRBJ2-3	TRBV29-1	-	TRBD2	TGCAGCGTCGAACTAGCGGGAGGGCCGAATACGCAGTATTTT	CSVELAGGPNTQYF
TRBJ1-1	TRBV9	once	-	TGTGCCAGCAGCGTAGCGGTTGTGGGGAGGACTGAAGCTTTCTTT	CASSVAVVGRTEAFF
TRBJ2-7	TRBV7-9	few	-	TGTGCCAGCAGCTTAGGACACCTCTACGAGCAGTACTTC	CASSLGHLYEQYF
TRBJ1-2	TRBV30	-	-	TGTGCCTGGAGCTTCGGGGGGGCATCCACCTTC	CAWSFGGASTF
TRBJ2-1	TRBV7-2	-	-	TGTGCCAGCAGCTTAGCCACAGCAACTCGGGGGGAGCAGTTCTTC	CASSLATATRGEQFF
TRBJ1-2	TRBV2	-	TRBD1	TGTGCCAGCGGACAGGGAGAGGGCTATGGCTACACCTTC	CASGQGEGYGYTF
TRBJ2-7	TRBV19	-	TRBD2	TGTGCCAGTAGTCCCCGGGGGGGGGTCTACGAGCAGTACTTC	CASSPRGGVYEQYF
TRBJ2-7	TRBV7-2	-	-	TGTGCCAGCAGCTTACTCGCTTACAGGGTCTACGAGCAGTACTTC	CASSLLAYRVYEQYF
TRBJ1-2	TRBV5-1	-	-	TGCGCCAGCAGCGACCTCACAGGGATTGGCTACACCTTC	CASSDLTGIGYTF
TRBJ2-1	TRBV6-5	-	TRBD2	TGTGCCAGCAGTTACCAGGGACTAGCGAGGGAGCAGTTCTTC	CASSYQGLAREQFF
TRBJ2-3	TRBV5-6	-	-	TGTGCCAGCGCGGTGGGGAGGAGCAACCCAAGGTCAGATACGCAGTATTTT	CASAVGRSNPRSDTQYF
TRBJ1-2	TRBV5-1	-	TRBD1	TGCGCCAGCAGCGTCGACAGGGGGAATGGCTACACCTTC	CASSVDRGNGYTF
TRBJ2-1	TRBV7-8	-	TRBD2	TGTGCCAGCAACGGTCCCAATAGCGGGACCTACAATGAGCAGTTCTTC	CASNGPNSGTYNEQFF
TRBJ2-3	TRBV4-2	-	-	TGTGCCAGCAGCAAGGGGGAGGGAGAGGGGACCACAGATACGCAGTATTTT	CASSKGEGEGTTDTQYF
TRBJ1-5	TRBV11-3	many	-	TGTGCCAGCAGCTTAGGGGATTCTAGCAGGTTTAGTAGCAATCAGCCCCAGCATTTT	CASSLGDSSRFSSNQPQHF
TRBJ1-2	TRBV29-1	-	TRBD1	TGCAGCGTTCCGGGACAGGGGGCGGTAGGGTATGGCTACACCTTC	CSVPGQGAVGYGYTF
TRBJ1-2	TRBV28	once	TRBD1	TGTGCCAGCACCGAGCTACTCGGACAGGGATTTTATGGCTACACCTTC	CASTELLGQGFYGYTF
TRBJ2-7	TRBV5-4	-	TRBD2	TGTGCCAGCAGCTCCGAGGCGGGAGTAGTCGAGCAGTACTTC	CASSSEAGVVEQYF
TRBJ1-4	TRBV7-9	-	-	TGTGCCAGCAGCTTAGTTTCCGCAGGCGCTAATGAAAAACTGTTTTTT	CASSLVSAGANEKLFF
TRBJ2-5	TRBV29-1	-	TRBD2	TGCAGCGTTGAATTGGGCGGGGGAGAGACCCAGTACTTC	CSVELGGGETQYF
TRBJ2-2	TRBV4-2	-	TRBD2	TGTGCCAGCAGCCAAGGGGGCTCGGCGGGGGGAACCGGGGAGCTGTTTTTT	CASSQGGSAGGTGELFF
TRBJ2-3	TRBV19	-	TRBD2	TGTGCCACCGATAGCGGGAGATTAGGAGATACGCAGTATTTT	CATDSGRLGDTQYF
TRBJ2-3	TRBV29-1	-	-	TGCAGCGTTCAGGGTATAGCGCAGTATTTT	CSVQGIAQYF
TRBJ2-3	TRBV6-1	-	-	TGTGCCAGCAGTGAACTCGAATGGGAGAGTACGCAGTATTTT	CASSELEWESTQYF
TRBJ2-2	TRBV5-1	once	-	TGCGCCAGCAGCATTACTAGTATACTATCCGGGGAGCTGTTTTTT	CASSITSILSGELFF
TRBJ1-2	TRBV10-1	-	-	TGCGCCAGCCTCCCGAAGTGTGGCAGCGTTAATCACTACACCTTC	CASLPKCGSVNHYTF
TRBJ1-1	TRBV6-1	-	-	TGTGCCAGCAGTCGCGGGCCTGAAGCTTTCTTT	CASSRGPEAFF
TRBJ2-1	TRBV18	-	TRBD2	TGTGCCAGCTCACCTCGTCGGACTAGCGGGAGGGATGAGCAGTTCTTC	CASSPRRTSGRDEQFF
TRBJ2-1	TRBV2	-	TRBD2	TGTGCCAGCAGTGGGGTTAGCGGGCCTGAGCATGAGCAGTTCTTC	CASSGVSGPEHEQFF
TRBJ2-7	TRBV7-2	-	TRBD2	TGTGCCAGCCGGACGGGGGGTATCTACGAGCAGTACTTC	CASRTGGIYEQYF
TRBJ2-3	TRBV28	few	TRBD2	TGTGCCAGCAGTTTAGGAAGCGGGGGTAGCACAGATACGCAGTATTTT	CASSLGSGGSTDTQYF
TRBJ2-5	TRBV6-5	-	-	TGTGCCAGCAGTTACCATCCATTGGACAGCCAAGAGACCCAGTACTTC	CASSYHPLDSQETQYF
TRBJ2-1	TRBV11-3	-	-	TGTGCCAGCAGCCCCGGGGGCGGGAGACAGTTCTTC	CASSPGGGRQFF
TRBJ2-3	TRBV5-6	-	TRBD2	TGTGCCAGCAGCTTAGGGACTAGCGGGAGTATAGGAGCAGATACGCAGTATTTT	CASSLGTSGSIGADTQYF